This entry lists 15 T cell receptor beta chains sequenced from one sample in a study of T cell responses to AZD1222 COVID-19 vaccine. The repertoire was sequenced with immunoSEQ multiplex PCR; TCRdb's copy has only in-frame clones and lacks some. The table has under 150,000 clones, just under 95% seen once. The input for sequencing was peripheral blood, taken on day 0 of AZD1222 vaccination. The receptors derive from an adult in good health.

This chain connects TRBV4-2 to TRBJ1-2, with D hard to call. The V gene's germline CDR1 is LGHNA and CDR2 YNFKEQ. Trimming stripped 0 bases from V and 4 bases from J, with 12 bases between. The CDR3 is made up of 15 amino acids. CDR3 residues: CASSQDWQTLYGYTF. The CDR3 nucleotides are TGTGCCAGCAGCCAAGATTGGCAGACCCTCTATGGCTACACCTTC.

V usage is TRBV4-2 and J usage is TRBJ1-5; D not resolved. The CDR3 loop spans 14 amino acids. CDR1 is LGHNA, CDR2 YNFKEQ, per germline. With 3 bases removed from V and 1 base from J, the gap between germline ends came to 7 bases. The CDR3 region is CASSQEKSNQPQHF. The CDR3 DNA is TGTGCCAGCAGCCAGGAAAAAAGCAATCAGCCCCAGCATTTT.

The sample holds one count of this clone. The V and J genes are TRBV5-4 and TRBJ1-6, with D hard to call. V lost 0 bases, J lost 14 bases, and 15 bases lay in between. This CDR3 region has 14 residues. Germline-derived CDR1 and CDR2 are SGHNT and YYREEE (reference sequence). In nucleotides, the CDR3 is TGTGCCAGCAGCTTGGGACCGGGAGAAGCATCCCTCCACTTT. Its protein product is CASSLGPGEASLHF.

This chain joins TRBV7-9 and TRBJ1-2; possible D gene TRBD1, 6 bases. Trimming took 5 bases from V and 0 from J, leaving 19 bases between them. This CDR3 is built from 17 residues. Germline V lookup: CDR1 SEHNR, CDR2 FQNEAQ (reference sequence). CDR3 coding DNA: TGTGCCAGCAGCCCATTGACAGGAAAGAGGGCTAACTATGGCTACACCTTC. Translating it yields CASSPLTGKRANYGYTF.

The chain's CDR3 is CASSFQDRGATEAFF. The CDR3 DNA is TGTGCCAGCAGCTTCCAGGACAGGGGAGCAACTGAAGCTTTCTTT. The rearrangement uses TRBV7-9 and TRBJ1-1, with 9 bases lining up with TRBD1. Germline CDR1 SEHNR, CDR2 FQNEAQ (reference sequence). CDR3 length: 15 amino acids. V gave up 3 bases and J gave up 5 bases; unmatched junction bases: 7.

CDR3 amino acids: CAWNFGPYNEQFF. The CDR3 nucleotides read TGTGCCTGGAATTTCGGACCCTACAATGAGCAGTTCTTC. The gene calls are TRBV30 and TRBJ2-1; D call uncertain. Trimming left V 4 bases short and J 2 bases short, with 9 bases between. The germline V gene has CDR1 GTSNPN and CDR2 SVGIG (reference sequence). The length of the CDR3 is 13 residues.

The rearrangement joins TRBV9 to TRBJ1-4; 7 bases align to TRBD1. V lost 3 bases to trimming and J lost 7 bases; unmatched junction nucleotides: 12. This CDR3 has 16 residues. Germline CDR1 is SGDLS and CDR2 is YYNGEE. The CDR3 protein is CASSAPFEGASEKLFF. Here the CDR3 DNA reads TGTGCCAGCAGCGCGCCATTCGAGGGGGCAAGTGAAAAACTGTTTTTT.

V usage is TRBV28 and J usage is TRBJ1-1; D is uncertain. The V end lost 3 bases, the J end lost 4 bases, and 12 bases lay between the germline ends. Looked up from germline, CDR1 is MDHEN and CDR2 is SYDVKM. This CDR3 region has 14 residues. The CDR3 spells CASSFLTTRTEAFF. In DNA, the CDR3 is TGTGCCAGCAGTTTCCTGACCACGCGCACTGAAGCTTTCTTT.

The chain is built from TRBV4-1 and TRBJ2-7, with 13 positions matching TRBD2. The germline V gene has CDR1 MGHRA and CDR2 YSYEKL. CDR3 length equals 16 residues. After removal of 0 bases from V and 7 bases from J, the junction contained 6 bases not matched to a gene. The CDR3 nucleotides are TGCGCCAGCAGCCAAGATGTGGGACTAGCGGGAAAGGAGCAGTACTTC. Translation: CASSQDVGLAGKEQYF.

In this sample, this clone turned up once. The chain combines TRBV27 with TRBJ2-2; weak D call: TRBD2 (5 bases). V lost 6 bases and J lost 9, with 11 bases in between. Per the germline V gene, CDR1 is MNHEY and CDR2 is SMNVEV (reference sequence). CDR3 length: 12 residues. In DNA form, the CDR3 reads TGTGCCAGCAGCTTGCCGGGGAGGGAGCTGTTTTTT. This encodes CASSLPGRELFF.

The chain uses TRBV28 and TRBJ2-2; D remains ambiguous. CDR3 length equals 14 residues. With 7 bases removed from V and 4 bases from J, the gap between germline ends came to 13 bases. The germline CDR1 and CDR2 sequences are MDHEN and SYDVKM. The DNA for the CDR3 is TGTGCCAGCACCCCTCCCTCTGGCACCGGGGAGCTGTTTTTT. Translated: CASTPPSGTGELFF. The whole variable domain, filled in from reference TRBV28 and TRBJ2-2, reads DVKVTQSSRYLVKRTGEKVFLECVQDMDHENMFWYRQDPGLGLRLIYFSYDVKMKEKGDIPEGYSVSREKKERFSLILESASTNQTSMYLCASTPPSGTGELFFGEGSRLTVL.

This rearrangement joins TRBV30 to TRBJ2-7; 7 bases are shared with TRBD1. CDR1 is GTSNPN, CDR2 SVGIG, per germline (reference sequence). V was clipped by 1 base and J by 8 bases; unmatched bases: 5. The CDR3 is 12 amino acids. CDR3 sequence reads: CAWSGQGVQQYF. CDR3 nucleotides: TGTGCCTGGAGTGGACAGGGCGTCCAGCAGTACTTC.

J is TRBJ2-7 and V is TRBV2; 7 nucleotides agree with TRBD1. V shed 5 bases, J shed 6 bases, and the junction held 10 bases outside the gene matches. This CDR3 is 14 amino acids long. Germline V gene data show CDR1 as SNHLY and CDR2 as FYNNEI. As DNA, the CDR3 is TGTGCCAGCAGTTCCCTGGCAGGGGGTAGCGAGCAGTACTTC. Translation gives CASSSLAGGSEQYF.

This chain connects TRBV3-1 (or the pseudogene TRBV3-2) to TRBJ2-7; 8 nucleotides line up with TRBD1. This CDR3 has 16 residues. V gave up 2 bases and J gave up 7 bases; unmatched junction bases: 13. Germline V gene sequence: CDR1 LGHDT, CDR2 YNNKEL (reference sequence). CDR3 in DNA: TGTGCCAGCAGCCAATTAGGTGGGACAGGTACAGGGGAGCAGTACTTC. It encodes CASSQLGGTGTGEQYF.

The table lists this clone with a few counts. This sequence joins TRBV5-4 and TRBJ2-3, with D perhaps matching TRBD2 (6 bases). Germline assignment: CDR1 SGHNT and CDR2 YYREEE (reference sequence). The CDR3 length is 15 residues. The V gene lost 0 bases and the J gene lost 3 bases, with 11 bases spanning the gap. For the CDR3, the DNA is TGTGCCAGCAGCTTGGATCGGGGGTGGACAGATACGCAGTATTTT. Amino acid sequence: CASSLDRGWTDTQYF.